This T cell receptor beta chain was sequenced for a study of T cell repertoires in cytomegalovirus infection. General study results and limits: CMV-specific TCR beta clonotypes restricted by HLA-C dominated the ex vivo response.

This clonotype was found a few times. Its antigen is unknown. TCRdb analysed the reads with MiXCR anew, one entry per CDR3 protein. The sample includes hundreds of thousands of distinct CDR3 sequences, 10% to 12% of them seen just once. Trimming took 8 bases from V and 9 from J; bases not matched to a gene: 13. Germline V gene data show CDR1 as MNHNS and CDR2 as SASEGT. CDR3 length: 15 amino acids. Sequenced material: PBMCs. V gene TRBV6-1 combines with J gene TRBJ1-6, with TRBD1 identical over 7 bases. The sequence derives from a human donor in good health (CMV status not recorded). Some clones in this sample may be carry-over from other donors' samples. The CDR3 DNA follows: TGTGCCAGCGGGAGGGACAGCTCTAGGATTTCACCCCTCCACTTT. Protein: CASGRDSSRISPLHF.